This entry is about one TCR beta chain. The data were taken from a study of T cells in Graves' hyperthyroidism and ophthalmopathy. V lost 5 bases and J lost 4; bases outside the gene matches: 3. CDR3 length: 15 amino acids. CDR1 is SNHLY, CDR2 FYNNEI, per germline. Over 18 months, lack of ophthalmopathy progression marked Graves' hyperthyroidism as stable. Diagnoses were established using clinical symptoms, serum thyroxine and TRAb, thyroid ultrasound and orbital computed tomography. The investigators amplified TCR beta CDR3 regions from RNA transcripts. The TCR CDR3 first-round RT-PCR relied on the HTBI primer set. TCRdb recomputed calls from the multiplex PCR reads with MiXCR, one row per CDR3 protein. The sample gives approximately 500,000 distinct CDR3 sequences, roughly 46% of which show up once; roughly 7.7% is in the top ten.

The sequenced sample consisted of peripheral blood or thyroid tissue (not recorded which). The sequence was obtained from a woman between 18 and 29 years old with Graves' hyperthyroidism. The gene calls are TRBV2 and TRBJ2-2, with 11 bases matching TRBD2. The CDR3: CASSSGTSGTGELFF. The CDR3 DNA follows: TGTGCCAGCAGTTCCGGGACTAGCGGCACCGGGGAGCTGTTTTTT.